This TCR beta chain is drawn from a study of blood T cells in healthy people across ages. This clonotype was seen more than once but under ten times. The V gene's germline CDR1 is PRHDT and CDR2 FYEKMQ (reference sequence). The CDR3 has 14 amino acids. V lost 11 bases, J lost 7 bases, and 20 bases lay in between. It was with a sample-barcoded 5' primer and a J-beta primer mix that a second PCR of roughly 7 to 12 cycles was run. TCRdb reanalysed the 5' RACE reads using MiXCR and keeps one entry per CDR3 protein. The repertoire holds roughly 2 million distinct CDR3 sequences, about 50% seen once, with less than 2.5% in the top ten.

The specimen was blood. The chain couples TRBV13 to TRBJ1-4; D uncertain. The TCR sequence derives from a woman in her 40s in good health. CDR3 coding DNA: TGTGCCTCCCGCCGGAAGGGAGGAGGTGAAAAACTGTTTTTT. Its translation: CASRRKGGGEKLFF.